The 8 T cell receptor beta chains below were found in one sample sequenced in a study of shared clonotypes between healthy human individuals. Produced via immunoSEQ multiplex PCR; TCRdb's table is partial and in-frame only. The data hold around 620,000 clones, with roughly 95% observed a single time. Terminally differentiated effector memory CD45RA+ cells were left out of the naive CD8 fraction, which was CD45RO-negative and positively selected for CCR7. The sequencing input was naive CD8+ T cells sorted from blood. Receptors were obtained from a young woman in good health.

The gene calls are TRBV6-6 and TRBJ2-7, with no clear D. From germline, CDR1 is MNHNY and CDR2 SVGAGI (reference sequence). The V end lost 3 bases, the J end lost 7 bases, and 13 bases lay between the germline ends. This CDR3 has 13 residues. DNA of the CDR3: TGTGCCAGCAGTTATCATGTAAACGCGGAGCAGTACTTC. Encoded protein: CASSYHVNAEQYF.

The chain joins TRBV14 to TRBJ2-7; no clear D. Germline values: CDR1 SGHDN, CDR2 FVKESK. Deletions cut 0 bases from V and 2 bases from J, with 11 bases between. CDR3 size: 15 residues. The CDR3 coding sequence is TGTGCCAGCAGCCAAGATATGTTAGCCGCCTACGAGCAGTACTTC. Amino acids: CASSQDMLAAYEQYF. The full variable domain, its missing parts supplied by reference TRBV14 and TRBJ2-7, is EAGVTQFPSHSVIEKGQTVTLRCDPISGHDNLYWYRRVMGKEIKFLLHFVKESKQDESGMPNNRFLAERTGGTYSTLKVQPAELEDSGVYFCASSQDMLAAYEQYFGPGTRLTVT.

CDR3 sequence (DNA): TGTGCCAGCAGCTCCGGACAGTCCACCTACGAGCAGTACTTC. This sequence encodes CASSSGQSTYEQYF. This rearrangement joins TRBV5-5 to TRBJ2-7; D may be TRBD1 (6 bases). V lost 3 bases, J lost 2 bases, and 12 bases lay in between. Looked up from germline, CDR1 is SGHKS and CDR2 is YYEKEE (reference sequence). The CDR3 spans 14 residues.

This sequence joins TRBV7-9 and TRBJ2-7; 7 nucleotides match TRBD2. With 1 base clipped from V and 3 bases from J, the junction kept 18 bases outside the gene matches. The germline V gene has CDR1 SEHNR and CDR2 FQNEAQ (reference sequence). There are 19 residues in the CDR3. CDR3 DNA sequence: TGTGCCAGCAGCTTAGGGGCCCTGACTCTAGCGGTCTCCGTCTACGAGCAGTACTTC. Encoded protein: CASSLGALTLAVSVYEQYF.

The V and J genes are TRBV28 and TRBJ1-1; D not certain. Per the germline V gene, CDR1 is MDHEN and CDR2 is SYDVKM. The V end was cut by 5 bases, the J end by 6 bases, with 7 bases between. The CDR3 is 11 residues long. The CDR3 loop reads CASSNGPEAFF. DNA for the CDR3: TGTGCCAGCAGTAATGGGCCTGAAGCTTTCTTT.

This chain links TRBV19 with TRBJ2-7, with no clear D. V lost 3 bases and J lost 2, with 14 bases in between. Germline values: CDR1 LNHDA, CDR2 SQIVND (reference sequence). The CDR3 consists of 15 residues. The CDR3 region is CASSMYGQLPYEQYF. The CDR3 bases are TGTGCCAGTAGTATGTACGGGCAACTCCCCTACGAGCAGTACTTC. Combining the CDR3 with reference TRBV19 and TRBJ2-7 gives the whole variable domain DGGITQSPKYLFRKEGQNVTLSCEQNLNHDAMYWYRQDPGQGLRLIYYSQIVNDFQKGDIAEGYSVSREKKESFPLTVTSAQKNPTAFYLCASSMYGQLPYEQYFGPGTRLTVT.

Only a few counts were recorded for this clone. This chain joins TRBV5-4 and TRBJ2-7; D unresolved. V was pared by 0 bases and J by 3 bases, with 13 bases between. The V gene's germline CDR1 is SGHNT and CDR2 YYREEE (reference sequence). CDR3 size: 15 residues. The CDR3: CASSLGGLTNYEQYF. The CDR3 coding sequence is TGTGCCAGCAGCTTGGGTGGCCTTACAAACTACGAGCAGTACTTC.

Only one count was recorded for this clone. The rearrangement joins TRBV19 to TRBJ2-3, with 9 nucleotides matching TRBD2. V shed 4 bases and J 1 base; nucleotides not matched to a gene: 3. The CDR3 length is 15 residues. Germline CDR1 reads LNHDA; CDR2 reads SQIVND (reference sequence). The CDR3 coding sequence is TGTGCCAGTAGTAGTGTAGCGGGGGGCACAGATACGCAGTATTTT. Protein: CASSSVAGGTDTQYF. The variable domain in full, with the rest retrieved from reference TRBV19 and TRBJ2-3, is DGGITQSPKYLFRKEGQNVTLSCEQNLNHDAMYWYRQDPGQGLRLIYYSQIVNDFQKGDIAEGYSVSREKKESFPLTVTSAQKNPTAFYLCASSSVAGGTDTQYFGPGTRLTVL.